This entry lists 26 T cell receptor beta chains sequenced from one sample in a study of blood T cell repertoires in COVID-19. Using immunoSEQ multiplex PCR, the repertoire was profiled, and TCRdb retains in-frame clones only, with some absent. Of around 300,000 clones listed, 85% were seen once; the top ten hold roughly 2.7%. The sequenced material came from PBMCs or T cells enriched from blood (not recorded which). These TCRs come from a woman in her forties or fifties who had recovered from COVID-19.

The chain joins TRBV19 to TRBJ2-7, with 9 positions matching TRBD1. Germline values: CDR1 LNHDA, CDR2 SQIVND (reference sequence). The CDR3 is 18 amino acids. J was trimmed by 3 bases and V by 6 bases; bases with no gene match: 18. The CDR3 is CASRAKIWGTGTVYEQYF. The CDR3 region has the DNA TGTGCCAGTAGGGCTAAGATATGGGGGACAGGGACGGTCTACGAGCAGTACTTC.

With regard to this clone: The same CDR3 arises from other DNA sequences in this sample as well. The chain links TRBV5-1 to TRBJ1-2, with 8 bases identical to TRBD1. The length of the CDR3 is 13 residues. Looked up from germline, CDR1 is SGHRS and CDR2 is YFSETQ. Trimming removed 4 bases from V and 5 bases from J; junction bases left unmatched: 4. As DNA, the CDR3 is TGCGCCAGCAGCCTGGGACAGGAGTATGGCTACACCTTC. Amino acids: CASSLGQEYGYTF.

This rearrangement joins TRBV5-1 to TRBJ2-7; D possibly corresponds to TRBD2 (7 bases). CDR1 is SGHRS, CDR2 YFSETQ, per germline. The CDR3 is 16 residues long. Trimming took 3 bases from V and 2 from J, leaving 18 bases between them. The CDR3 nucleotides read TGCGCCAGCAGCTGGGGGGAGGGACATCCAACCTACGAGCAGTACTTC. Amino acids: CASSWGEGHPTYEQYF.

The CDR3 coding sequence is TGCGCCAGCAGCCATATTATCCAAGAGACCCAGTACTTC. This sequence encodes CASSHIIQETQYF. The chain carries TRBV4-3 and TRBJ2-5, with D uncertain. Germline-derived CDR1 and CDR2 are LGHNA and YSLEER. V was pared by 3 bases and J by 1 base, with 6 bases between. There are 13 residues in the CDR3.

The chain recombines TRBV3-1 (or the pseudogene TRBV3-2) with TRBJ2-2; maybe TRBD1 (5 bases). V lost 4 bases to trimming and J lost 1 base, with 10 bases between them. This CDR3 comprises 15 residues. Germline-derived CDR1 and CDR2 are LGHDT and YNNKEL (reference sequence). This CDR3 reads CASSLGHLNTGELFF. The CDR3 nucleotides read TGTGCCAGCAGCCTAGGACACCTGAACACCGGGGAGCTGTTTTTT.

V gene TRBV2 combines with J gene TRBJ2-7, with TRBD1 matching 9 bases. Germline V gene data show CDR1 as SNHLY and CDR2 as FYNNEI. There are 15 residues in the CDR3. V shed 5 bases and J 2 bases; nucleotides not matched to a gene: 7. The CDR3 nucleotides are TGTGCCAGCAGTCCGGGACAGGGCTTGACCTACGAGCAGTACTTC. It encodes CASSPGQGLTYEQYF.

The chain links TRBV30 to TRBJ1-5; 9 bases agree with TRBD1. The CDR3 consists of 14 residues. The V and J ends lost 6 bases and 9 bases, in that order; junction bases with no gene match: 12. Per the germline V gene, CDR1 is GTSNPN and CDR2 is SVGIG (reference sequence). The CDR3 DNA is TGTGCCTGCAAACCTACAGGGGGCGAAGGGCCCCAGCATTTT. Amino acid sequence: CACKPTGGEGPQHF. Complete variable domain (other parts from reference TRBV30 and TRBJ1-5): SQTIHQWPATLVQPVGSPLSLECTVEGTSNPNLYWYRQAAGRGLQLLFYSVGIGQISSEVPQNLSASRPQDRQFILSSKKLLLSDSGFYLCACKPTGGEGPQHFGDGTRLSIL.

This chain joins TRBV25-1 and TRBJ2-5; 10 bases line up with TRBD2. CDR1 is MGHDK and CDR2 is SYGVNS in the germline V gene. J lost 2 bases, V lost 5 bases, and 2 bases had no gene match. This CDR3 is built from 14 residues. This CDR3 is CASSRTSGQETQYF. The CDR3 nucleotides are TGTGCCAGCAGTCGGACTAGCGGTCAAGAGACCCAGTACTTC. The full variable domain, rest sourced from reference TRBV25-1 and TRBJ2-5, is EADIYQTPRYLVIGTGKKITLECSQTMGHDKMYWYQQDPGMELHLIHYSYGVNSTEKGDLSSESTVSRIRTEHFPLTLESARPSHTSQYLCASSRTSGQETQYFGPGTRLLVL.

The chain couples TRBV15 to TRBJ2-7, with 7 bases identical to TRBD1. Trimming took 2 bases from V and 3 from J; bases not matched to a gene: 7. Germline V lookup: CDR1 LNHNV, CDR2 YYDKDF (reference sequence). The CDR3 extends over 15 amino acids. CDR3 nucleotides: TGTGCCACCAGCAGAACCCCGGGACAGAACTACGAGCAGTACTTC. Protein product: CATSRTPGQNYEQYF.

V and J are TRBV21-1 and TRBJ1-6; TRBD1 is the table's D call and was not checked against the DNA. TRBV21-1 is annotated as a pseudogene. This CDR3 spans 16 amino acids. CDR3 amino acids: CASSKAWNRGHSPLHF. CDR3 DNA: TGTGCCAGCAGCAAAGCGTGGAATAGGGGGCATTCACCCCTCCACTTT.

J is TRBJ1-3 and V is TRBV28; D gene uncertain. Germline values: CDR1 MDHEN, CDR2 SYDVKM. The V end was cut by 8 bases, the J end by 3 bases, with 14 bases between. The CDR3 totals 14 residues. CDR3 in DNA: TGTGCCAGCGCGGGATTGTCTGGTGGAAACACCATATATTTT. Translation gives CASAGLSGGNTIYF.

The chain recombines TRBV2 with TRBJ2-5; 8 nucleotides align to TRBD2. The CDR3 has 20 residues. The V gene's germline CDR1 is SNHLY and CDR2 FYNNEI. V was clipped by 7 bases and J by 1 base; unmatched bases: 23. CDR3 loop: CASKSPRAGEAGAVQETQYF. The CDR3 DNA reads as TGTGCCAGCAAGAGTCCCCGAGCGGGGGAAGCGGGGGCGGTCCAAGAGACCCAGTACTTC.

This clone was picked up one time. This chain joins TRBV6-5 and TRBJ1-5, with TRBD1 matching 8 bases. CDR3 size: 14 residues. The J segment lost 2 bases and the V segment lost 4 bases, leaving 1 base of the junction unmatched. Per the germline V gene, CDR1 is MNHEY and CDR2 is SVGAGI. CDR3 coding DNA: TGTGCCAGCAGTTCGGGACAGGGCAATCAGCCCCAGCATTTT. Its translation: CASSSGQGNQPQHF.

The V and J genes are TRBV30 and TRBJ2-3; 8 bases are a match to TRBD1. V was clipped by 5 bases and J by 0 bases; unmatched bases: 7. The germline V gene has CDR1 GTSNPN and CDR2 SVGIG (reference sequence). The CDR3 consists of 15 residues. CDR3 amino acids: CAWGGDRTSTDTQYF. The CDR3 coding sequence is TGTGCCTGGGGAGGGGACAGGACTAGCACAGATACGCAGTATTTT.

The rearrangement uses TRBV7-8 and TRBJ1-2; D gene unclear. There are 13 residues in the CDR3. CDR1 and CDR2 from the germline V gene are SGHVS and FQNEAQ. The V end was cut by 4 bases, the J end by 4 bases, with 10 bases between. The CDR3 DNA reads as TGTGCCAGCAGCTCGGGATTTCTCTATGGCTACACCTTC. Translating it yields CASSSGFLYGYTF. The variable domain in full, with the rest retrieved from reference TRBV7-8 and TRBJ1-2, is GAGVSQSPRYKVAKRGQDVALRCDPISGHVSLFWYQQALGQGPEFLTYFQNEAQLDKSGLPSDRFFAERPEGSVSTLKIQRTQQEDSAVYLCASSSGFLYGYTFGSGTRLTVV.

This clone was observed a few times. CDR3 bases: TGTGCCAGCAGCCCAGTTGGCTCTGGAAACACCATATATTTT. Translated, it gives CASSPVGSGNTIYF. The chain combines TRBV11-2 with TRBJ1-3; D ambiguous. CDR1 and CDR2 from the germline V gene are SGHAT and FQNNGV. The CDR3 length is 14 residues. V was cut by 5 bases and J by 0 bases, with 8 bases left in between.

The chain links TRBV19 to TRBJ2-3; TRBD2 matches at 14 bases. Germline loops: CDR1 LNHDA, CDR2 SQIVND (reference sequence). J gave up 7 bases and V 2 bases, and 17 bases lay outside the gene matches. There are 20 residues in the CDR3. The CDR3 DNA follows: TGTGCCAGTAGTATAAAGGCGCTTCCGGGACTAGCGGGAGAACTGAATACGCAGTATTTT. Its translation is CASSIKALPGLAGELNTQYF. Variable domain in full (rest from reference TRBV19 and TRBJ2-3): DGGITQSPKYLFRKEGQNVTLSCEQNLNHDAMYWYRQDPGQGLRLIYYSQIVNDFQKGDIAEGYSVSREKKESFPLTVTSAQKNPTAFYLCASSIKALPGLAGELNTQYFGPGTRLTVL.

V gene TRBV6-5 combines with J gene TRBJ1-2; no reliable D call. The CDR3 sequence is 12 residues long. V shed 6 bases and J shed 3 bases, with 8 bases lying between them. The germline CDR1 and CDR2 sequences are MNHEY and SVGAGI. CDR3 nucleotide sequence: TGTGCCAGCAGATCCGGGGACTATGGCTACACCTTC. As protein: CASRSGDYGYTF.

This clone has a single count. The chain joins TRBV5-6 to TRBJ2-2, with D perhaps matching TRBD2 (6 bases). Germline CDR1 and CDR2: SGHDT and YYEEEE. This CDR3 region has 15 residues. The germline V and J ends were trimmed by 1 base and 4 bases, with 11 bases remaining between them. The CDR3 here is CASSLYGGTTGELFF. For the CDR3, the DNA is TGTGCCAGCAGCTTGTACGGCGGGACCACCGGGGAGCTGTTTTTT.

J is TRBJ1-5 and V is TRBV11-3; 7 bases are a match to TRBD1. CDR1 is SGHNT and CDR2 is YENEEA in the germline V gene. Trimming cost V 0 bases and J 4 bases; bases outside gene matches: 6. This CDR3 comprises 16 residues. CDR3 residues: CASSLEEQGHNQPQHF. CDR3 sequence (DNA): TGTGCCAGCAGCTTAGAAGAACAGGGGCATAATCAGCCCCAGCATTTT. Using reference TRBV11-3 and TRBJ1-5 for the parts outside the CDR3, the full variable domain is EAGVVQSPRYKIIEKKQPVAFWCNPISGHNTLYWYLQNLGQGPELLIRYENEEAVDDSQLPKDRFSAERLKGVDSTLKIQPAELGDSAVYLCASSLEEQGHNQPQHFGDGTRLSIL.

The CDR3 loop is CASSQKQGSSYEQYF. CDR3 nucleotides: TGCGCCAGCAGCCAGAAACAGGGGAGCTCCTACGAGCAGTACTTC. V and J are TRBV5-1 and TRBJ2-7; 7 bases line up with TRBD1. This CDR3 has 15 amino acids. Per germline, CDR1 SGHRS and CDR2 YFSETQ. Unmatched junction bases numbered 7, after V lost 4 bases and J lost 0 bases. Variable domain in full (rest from reference TRBV5-1 and TRBJ2-7): KAGVTQTPRYLIKTRGQQVTLSCSPISGHRSVSWYQQTPGQGLQFLFEYFSETQRNKGNFPGRFSGRQFSNSRSEMNVSTLELGDSALYLCASSQKQGSSYEQYFGPGTRLTVT.

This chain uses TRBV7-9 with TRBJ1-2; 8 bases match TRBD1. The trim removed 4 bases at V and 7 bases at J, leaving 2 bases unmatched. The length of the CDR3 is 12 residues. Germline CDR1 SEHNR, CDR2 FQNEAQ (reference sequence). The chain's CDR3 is CASSSDRAGYTF. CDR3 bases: TGTGCCAGCAGCTCGGACAGGGCTGGCTACACCTTC.

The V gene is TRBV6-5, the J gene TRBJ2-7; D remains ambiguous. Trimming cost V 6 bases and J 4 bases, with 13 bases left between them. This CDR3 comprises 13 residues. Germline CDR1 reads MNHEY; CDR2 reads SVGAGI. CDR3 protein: CASSQTLWYEQYF. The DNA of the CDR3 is TGTGCCAGCAGCCAGACTCTATGGTACGAGCAGTACTTC.

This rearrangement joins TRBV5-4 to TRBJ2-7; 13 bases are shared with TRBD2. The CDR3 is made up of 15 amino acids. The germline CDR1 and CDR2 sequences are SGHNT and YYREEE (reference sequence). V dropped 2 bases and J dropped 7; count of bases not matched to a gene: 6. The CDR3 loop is CASSLLAGGPGEQYF. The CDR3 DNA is TGTGCCAGCAGCTTACTAGCGGGAGGGCCGGGTGAGCAGTACTTC.

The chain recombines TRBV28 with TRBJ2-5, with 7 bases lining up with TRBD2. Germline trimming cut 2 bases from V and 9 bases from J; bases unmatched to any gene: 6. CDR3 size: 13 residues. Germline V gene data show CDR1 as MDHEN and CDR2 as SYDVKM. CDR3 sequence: CASSLGAGSSQYF. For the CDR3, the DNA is TGTGCCAGCAGTTTAGGAGCGGGGAGCTCCCAGTACTTC.

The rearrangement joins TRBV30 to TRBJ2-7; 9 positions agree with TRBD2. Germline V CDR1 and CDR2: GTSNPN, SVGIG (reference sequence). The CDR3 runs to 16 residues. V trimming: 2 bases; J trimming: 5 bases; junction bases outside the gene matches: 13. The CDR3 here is CAWSTPGAGGLNEQYF. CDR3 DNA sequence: TGTGCCTGGAGTACCCCGGGAGCGGGGGGTTTAAACGAGCAGTACTTC.